This TCR beta chain stems from a study of a mutant IDH1 vaccine in newly diagnosed glioma. Specified time point: week 47, end of study. Doses comprised 300 ug of mutant IDH1 20-mer peptide each, plus topical imiquimod. Eight vaccine injections were given to patients in weeks 1, 3, 5, 7, 11, 15, 19 and 23. The V and J ends lost 3 bases and 4 bases respectively, with 22 bases between them. This CDR3 region has 17 residues. From germline, CDR1 is SGHAT and CDR2 FQDESV (reference sequence). Clones were read by immunoSEQ multiplex PCR, and TCRdb kept only the in-frame ones, dropping some. The sample lists about 40,000 clones, roughly 82% occurring once. As for this clone: The antigen is unknown.

This sequence was found in a man younger than 35 with glioma. Some clones in this sample may be carry-over from other donors' samples. The V call is TRBV11-1, the J call TRBJ2-7; D not resolved. Here the sequenced sample was PBMCs, taken from a glioma patient whose treatment included an IDH1 peptide vaccine. Here the CDR3 DNA reads TGTGCCAGCAGCTTCCCCAGACATTCCGCACCGGGTTACGAGCAGTACTTC. Translation: CASSFPRHSAPGYEQYF.